One and the same sample provided the 17 T cell receptor beta chains below, sequenced in a study of blood T cell repertoires in COVID-19. Using immunoSEQ multiplex PCR, the repertoire was profiled, and TCRdb retains in-frame clones only, with some absent. Seen here are roughly 230,000 clones, 80% to 95% observed once, and the top ten hold over 0.65%. The sample was peripheral blood. These receptors all come from a man younger than 45 with COVID-19, enrolled during active disease.

The rearrangement uses TRBV5-4 and TRBJ1-6, with 9 bases identical to TRBD1. The CDR3 is 15 amino acids. CDR1 and CDR2 from the germline V gene are SGHNT and YYREEE (reference sequence). V lost 4 bases and J lost 8; bases outside the gene matches: 7. The CDR3 protein is CASSTEQGADSPLHF. The CDR3 DNA reads TGTGCCAGCAGCACAGAACAGGGGGCTGATTCACCCCTCCACTTT.

The rearrangement links TRBV9 to TRBJ1-2; TRBD1 might be the D (5 bases). The ends were cut back, 4 bases at V and 8 bases at J, with 12 bases in the middle. There are 12 residues in the CDR3. Germline V gene lookup returns CDR1 SGDLS and CDR2 YYNGEE. The CDR3 loop is CASSPEGVGYTF. In DNA form, the CDR3 reads TGTGCCAGCAGCCCAGAAGGGGTCGGCTACACCTTC.

The gene calls are TRBV2 and TRBJ2-4; 9 nucleotides match TRBD1. The CDR3 spans 13 residues. V lost 6 bases to trimming and J lost 7 bases; unmatched junction nucleotides: 4. Germline CDR1 and CDR2: SNHLY and FYNNEI. The chain's CDR3 is CASSTGTGNIQYF. The CDR3 DNA follows: TGTGCCAGCAGCACCGGGACAGGGAACATTCAGTACTTC.

The rearrangement uses TRBV10-3 and TRBJ1-2, with D hard to call. V lost 0 bases to trimming and J lost 2 bases, with 13 bases between them. The germline V gene encodes CDR1 ENHRY and CDR2 SYGVKD. This CDR3 is built from 16 residues. CDR3 DNA sequence: TGTGCCATCAGTGAGTCCCCGCGGGCGGGGAACTATGGCTACACCTTC. Translating it yields CAISESPRAGNYGYTF.

Notes on this clone: This CDR3 fails to terminate in the conserved phenylalanine or tryptophan, so it likely reflects a read error. No DNA is shown, since the ends of the CDR3 on it are uncertain; the CDR3 is the one TCRdb lists. The chain carries TRBV7-9 and TRBJ1-1; the table's D call, TRBD1, has no DNA check behind it. The CDR3 spans 13 residues, counting both ends. Looked up from germline, CDR1 is SEHNR and CDR2 is FQNEAQ (reference sequence). This CDR3 reads CASSSNPGHWLFI.

The chain employs TRBV10-2 and TRBJ1-3; no definite D call. Germline V gene data show CDR1 as WSHSY and CDR2 as SAAADI. Trimming took off 9 bases at V and 2 bases at J, with 8 bases between the two ends. CDR3 length: 12 amino acids. The chain's CDR3 is CASAHTGNTIYF. DNA of the CDR3: TGCGCCAGTGCTCACACTGGAAACACCATATATTTT.

This rearrangement joins TRBV12-5 to TRBJ1-5; the match to TRBD1 covers 8 bases. Germline CDR1 reads LGHNT; CDR2 reads FRNRAP. The CDR3 extends over 16 amino acids. V lost 6 bases to trimming and J lost 2 bases; unmatched junction nucleotides: 9. The CDR3 sequence: CASGQDRVFGNQPQHF. In DNA form, the CDR3 reads TGTGCTAGTGGCCAGGACAGGGTGTTTGGCAATCAGCCCCAGCATTTT.

As to this clone: Other nucleotide sequences in the sample specify the same CDR3. DNA for the CDR3: TGTGCCAGCAGGCGGGACAGCAATCAGCCCCAGCATTTT. Encoded protein: CASRRDSNQPQHF. V gene TRBV2 combines with J gene TRBJ1-5; maybe TRBD1 (5 bases). V was pared by 6 bases and J by 1 base, with 7 bases between. The germline V gene encodes CDR1 SNHLY and CDR2 FYNNEI. The CDR3 is 13 residues long.

J is TRBJ2-5 and V is TRBV2, with TRBD2 matching 9 bases. CDR1 SNHLY and CDR2 FYNNEI come from the germline V gene. Losses at the gene ends were 6 bases for V and 5 bases for J; bases not matched to a gene: 19. This CDR3 region has 18 residues. The CDR3 region has the DNA TGTGCCAGCAGCCCCCCGTCCGCGGGGGGGTCGTGGGGGGAGACCCAGTACTTC. This codes for CASSPPSAGGSWGETQYF.

The chain combines TRBV7-9 with TRBJ2-1; 8 bases line up with TRBD2. CDR1 is SEHNR, CDR2 FQNEAQ, per germline (reference sequence). The CDR3 has 15 amino acids. The J segment lost 5 bases and the V segment lost 5 bases, leaving 8 bases of the junction unmatched. CDR3 residues: CASSRAGGAHNEQFF. The CDR3 DNA follows: TGTGCCAGCAGCCGGGCCGGGGGGGCCCACAATGAGCAGTTCTTC.

This chain uses TRBV9 with TRBJ1-5; tentatively, D is TRBD1 (5 bases). CDR3 size: 15 residues. Germline-derived CDR1 and CDR2 are SGDLS and YYNGEE. Trimming shortened V by 1 base and J by 5 bases, and 13 bases separated the two germline ends. CDR3 DNA: TGTGCCAGCAGCGTATCCCAGGGTCGTGATCAGCCCCAGCATTTT. This codes for CASSVSQGRDQPQHF.

The chain employs TRBV2 and TRBJ1-4, with D possibly matching TRBD1 (5 bases). This CDR3 contains 13 residues. Per germline, CDR1 SNHLY and CDR2 FYNNEI. The V and J ends lost 7 bases and 10 bases respectively, with 16 bases between them. The CDR3 DNA follows: TGTGCCAGCATCAGGGAATCCCCGGCAAAACTGTTTTTT. It is translated as CASIRESPAKLFF.

The chain uses TRBV14 and TRBJ2-7; the match to TRBD2 covers 9 bases. Germline CDR1 reads SGHDN; CDR2 reads FVKESK. The CDR3 loop spans 16 amino acids. The V and J ends lost 4 bases and 2 bases, in that order; junction bases with no gene match: 9. DNA of the CDR3: TGTGCCAGCAGCCTTATGGCGGCTAGCGGGGCCTACGAGCAGTACTTC. Translated, it gives CASSLMAASGAYEQYF. The variable domain in full, with the rest retrieved from reference TRBV14 and TRBJ2-7, is EAGVTQFPSHSVIEKGQTVTLRCDPISGHDNLYWYRRVMGKEIKFLLHFVKESKQDESGMPNNRFLAERTGGTYSTLKVQPAELEDSGVYFCASSLMAASGAYEQYFGPGTRLTVT.

Points on this clone: This CDR3 is also generated by other DNA sequences in the sample. The rearrangement joins TRBV3-1 (or the pseudogene TRBV3-2) to TRBJ1-3; D possibly corresponds to TRBD1 (5 bases). The CDR3 is 15 residues long. The V end lost 1 base, the J end lost 2 bases, and 9 bases lay between the germline ends. Germline-derived CDR1 and CDR2 are LGHDT and YNNKEL (reference sequence). Written as DNA, the CDR3 is TGTGCCAGCAGCCAAGTTGGGGGGACTGGAAACACCATATATTTT. Encoded protein: CASSQVGGTGNTIYF.

This sequence joins TRBV6-5 and TRBJ1-3; TRBD1 agrees at 9 bases. V dropped 4 bases and J dropped 0; count of bases not matched to a gene: 4. This CDR3 comprises 16 residues. Germline values: CDR1 MNHEY, CDR2 SVGAGI. CDR3 sequence: CASSSRTGVSGNTIYF. In DNA form, the CDR3 reads TGTGCCAGCAGTTCCCGGACAGGGGTCTCTGGAAACACCATATATTTT.

CDR3 sequence reads: CASSATGSGNQPQHF. CDR3 sequence (DNA): TGTGCCAGCTCGGCGACAGGGTCGGGCAATCAGCCCCAGCATTTT. The chain carries TRBV18 and TRBJ1-5, with TRBD1 matching over 7 bases. The CDR3 extends over 15 amino acids. The ends lost 6 bases at V and 2 bases at J; junction bases unmatched: 7. CDR1 and CDR2 from the germline V gene are KGHSH and LQKENI. Full variable domain (missing parts from reference TRBV18 and TRBJ1-5): NAGVMQNPRHLVRRRGQEARLRCSPMKGHSHVYWYRQLPEEGLKFMVYLQKENIIDESGMPKERFSAEFPKEGPSILRIQQVVRGDSAAYFCASSATGSGNQPQHFGDGTRLSIL.

V is TRBV4-1 and J is TRBJ2-5; 13 bases are a match to TRBD2. The CDR3 contains 18 residues. The germline V gene has CDR1 MGHRA and CDR2 YSYEKL. Losses at the gene ends were 0 bases for V and 3 bases for J; bases not matched to a gene: 7. The CDR3 DNA reads TGCGCCAGCAGCCAAGACAGGAGGACTAGCGGGGGCAAAGAGACCCAGTACTTC. Its protein is CASSQDRRTSGGKETQYF.